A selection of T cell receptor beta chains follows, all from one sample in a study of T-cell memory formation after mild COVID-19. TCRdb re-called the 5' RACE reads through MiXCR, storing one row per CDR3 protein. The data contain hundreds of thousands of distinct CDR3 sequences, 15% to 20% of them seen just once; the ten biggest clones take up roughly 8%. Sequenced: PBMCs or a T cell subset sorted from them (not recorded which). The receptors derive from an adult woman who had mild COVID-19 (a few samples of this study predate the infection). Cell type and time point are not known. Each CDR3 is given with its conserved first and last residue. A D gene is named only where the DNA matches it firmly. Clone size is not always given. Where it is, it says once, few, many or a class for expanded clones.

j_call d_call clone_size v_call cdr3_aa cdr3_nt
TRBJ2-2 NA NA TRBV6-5 CASSKEITGELFF TGTGCCAGCAGCAAAGAGATAACCGGGGAGCTGTTTTTT
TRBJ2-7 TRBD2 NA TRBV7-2 CASSHSLAGGRHEQYF TGTGCCAGCAGCCACTCTCTAGCGGGAGGGCGCCACGAGCAGTACTTC
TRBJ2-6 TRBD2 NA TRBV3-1 CASSQELLAGAGANVLTF TGTGCCAGCAGCCAAGAATTACTAGCGGGGGCTGGGGCCAACGTCCTGACTTTC
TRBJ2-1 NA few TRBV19 CASSVNSYSSYNEQFF TGTGCCAGTAGTGTGAACAGCTACAGCTCCTACAATGAGCAGTTCTTC
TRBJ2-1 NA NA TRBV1 CTRKGLAKTIAYNEQFF TGCACCAGGAAGGGACTAGCGAAAACAATTGCCTACAATGAGCAGTTCTTC
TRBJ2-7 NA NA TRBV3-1 CASSHFMGEQYF TGTGCCAGCAGCCATTTCATGGGGGAGCAGTACTTC
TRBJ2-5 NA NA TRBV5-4 CAARGRELGETQYF TGTGCCGCCCGGGGGCGGGAGTTGGGAGAGACCCAGTACTTC
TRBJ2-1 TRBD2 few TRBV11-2 CASSSRGSGGPYNEQFF TGTGCCAGCAGCTCCAGAGGTAGCGGGGGTCCCTACAATGAGCAGTTCTTC
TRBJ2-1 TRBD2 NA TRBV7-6 CASSALAGAGYNEQFF TGTGCCAGCAGCGCTCTAGCGGGAGCCGGATACAATGAGCAGTTCTTC
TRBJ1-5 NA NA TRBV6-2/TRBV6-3 CASSSNLGASQPQHF TGTGCCAGCAGTTCCAATTTGGGGGCTAGTCAGCCCCAGCATTTT
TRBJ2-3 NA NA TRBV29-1 CSVNPQGTDTQYF TGCAGCGTCAACCCCCAGGGAACAGATACGCAGTATTTT
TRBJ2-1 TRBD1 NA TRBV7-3 CASSLYRGDRVNEQFF TGTGCCAGCAGCTTATACCGGGGGGACAGGGTGAATGAGCAGTTCTTC